Below, 5 T cell receptor beta chains from the same sample are listed, as sequenced in a study of siplizumab effects on memory and regulatory T cells. The assay was immunoSEQ multiplex PCR, and TCRdb's table has in-frame clones only and misses some. The sample contains under 100,000 clones, just under 95% of which appear only once. Sequenced: non-Treg CD4+ T cells sorted from blood. The receptor set was obtained from a human donor in good health.

The J gene is TRBJ2-1, the V gene TRBV28; D remains unclear. This CDR3 is built from 14 residues. V was clipped by 6 bases and J by 0 bases, with 9 bases between them. CDR1 is MDHEN, CDR2 SYDVKM, per germline. In nucleotides, the CDR3 is TGTGCCAGCAGAAACTCTGGCTCCTACAATGAGCAGTTCTTC. Translation: CASRNSGSYNEQFF.

The J gene is TRBJ1-5, the V gene TRBV28; tentatively, D is TRBD1 (6 bases). With 6 bases removed from V and 5 bases from J, the gap between germline ends came to 20 bases. The germline gives CDR1 MDHEN, CDR2 SYDVKM. The length of the CDR3 is 16 residues. CDR3 sequence (DNA): TGTGCCAGCAGACGATCTCCGGACAGACTGGATCAGCCCCAGCATTTT. Translated: CASRRSPDRLDQPQHF.

The chain employs TRBV19 and TRBJ2-7, with D perhaps assigned TRBD1 or TRBD2 (5 bases each). Trimming took 3 bases from V and 3 from J, leaving 15 bases between them. This CDR3 comprises 15 residues. From germline, CDR1 is LNHDA and CDR2 SQIVND (reference sequence). CDR3 DNA sequence: TGTGCCAGTAGTATCCTTCCAGGGACCATCTACGAGCAGTACTTC. Translation gives CASSILPGTIYEQYF.

The V and J genes are TRBV6-4 and TRBJ2-4; D might be TRBD2 (5 bases). V was pared by 2 bases and J by 2 bases, with 13 bases between. CDR1 and CDR2 from the germline V gene are MRHNA and SNTAGT. The length of the CDR3 is 16 residues. The CDR3 is CASSDGERVSKNIQYF. The CDR3 DNA reads TGTGCCAGCAGTGACGGGGAGAGGGTTTCCAAAAACATTCAGTACTTC.

The CDR3 DNA reads TGTGCCATCAGTGAGCCCGGACTAGCGAGACCCAATGAGCAGTTCTTC. Translating gives CAISEPGLARPNEQFF. The rearrangement links TRBV10-3 to TRBJ2-1; 9 bases fit TRBD2. Germline-derived CDR1 and CDR2 are ENHRY and SYGVKD. The CDR3 spans 16 residues. V lost 2 bases and J lost 6; bases outside the gene matches: 8.